The clone carrying this T cell receptor beta chain has only one observation. The record originates from a study of blood T cell repertoires in COVID-19. Authors' data handling: The assay estimated nucleated cells by amplifying reference gene primers. Using immunoSEQ multiplex PCR, the repertoire was profiled, and TCRdb retains in-frame clones only, with some absent. The V and J calls and clone size come from that table; D and trimming were worked out from the DNA. The table has around 320,000 clones, around nine tenths seen once. V lost 3 bases to trimming and J lost 0 bases, with 21 bases between them. From germline, CDR1 is LNHDA and CDR2 SQIVND (reference sequence). The CDR3 has 19 amino acids.

The sequence was collected from a woman aged 30 to 39 with COVID-19, enrolled during active disease. The material sequenced was peripheral blood. The chain uses TRBV19 and TRBJ1-5; weak D call: TRBD1 (5 bases). CDR3 protein: CASSIRTPDILYSNQPQHF. The CDR3 nucleotides are TGTGCCAGTAGTATCCGGACACCGGACATCCTTTATAGCAATCAGCCCCAGCATTTT.